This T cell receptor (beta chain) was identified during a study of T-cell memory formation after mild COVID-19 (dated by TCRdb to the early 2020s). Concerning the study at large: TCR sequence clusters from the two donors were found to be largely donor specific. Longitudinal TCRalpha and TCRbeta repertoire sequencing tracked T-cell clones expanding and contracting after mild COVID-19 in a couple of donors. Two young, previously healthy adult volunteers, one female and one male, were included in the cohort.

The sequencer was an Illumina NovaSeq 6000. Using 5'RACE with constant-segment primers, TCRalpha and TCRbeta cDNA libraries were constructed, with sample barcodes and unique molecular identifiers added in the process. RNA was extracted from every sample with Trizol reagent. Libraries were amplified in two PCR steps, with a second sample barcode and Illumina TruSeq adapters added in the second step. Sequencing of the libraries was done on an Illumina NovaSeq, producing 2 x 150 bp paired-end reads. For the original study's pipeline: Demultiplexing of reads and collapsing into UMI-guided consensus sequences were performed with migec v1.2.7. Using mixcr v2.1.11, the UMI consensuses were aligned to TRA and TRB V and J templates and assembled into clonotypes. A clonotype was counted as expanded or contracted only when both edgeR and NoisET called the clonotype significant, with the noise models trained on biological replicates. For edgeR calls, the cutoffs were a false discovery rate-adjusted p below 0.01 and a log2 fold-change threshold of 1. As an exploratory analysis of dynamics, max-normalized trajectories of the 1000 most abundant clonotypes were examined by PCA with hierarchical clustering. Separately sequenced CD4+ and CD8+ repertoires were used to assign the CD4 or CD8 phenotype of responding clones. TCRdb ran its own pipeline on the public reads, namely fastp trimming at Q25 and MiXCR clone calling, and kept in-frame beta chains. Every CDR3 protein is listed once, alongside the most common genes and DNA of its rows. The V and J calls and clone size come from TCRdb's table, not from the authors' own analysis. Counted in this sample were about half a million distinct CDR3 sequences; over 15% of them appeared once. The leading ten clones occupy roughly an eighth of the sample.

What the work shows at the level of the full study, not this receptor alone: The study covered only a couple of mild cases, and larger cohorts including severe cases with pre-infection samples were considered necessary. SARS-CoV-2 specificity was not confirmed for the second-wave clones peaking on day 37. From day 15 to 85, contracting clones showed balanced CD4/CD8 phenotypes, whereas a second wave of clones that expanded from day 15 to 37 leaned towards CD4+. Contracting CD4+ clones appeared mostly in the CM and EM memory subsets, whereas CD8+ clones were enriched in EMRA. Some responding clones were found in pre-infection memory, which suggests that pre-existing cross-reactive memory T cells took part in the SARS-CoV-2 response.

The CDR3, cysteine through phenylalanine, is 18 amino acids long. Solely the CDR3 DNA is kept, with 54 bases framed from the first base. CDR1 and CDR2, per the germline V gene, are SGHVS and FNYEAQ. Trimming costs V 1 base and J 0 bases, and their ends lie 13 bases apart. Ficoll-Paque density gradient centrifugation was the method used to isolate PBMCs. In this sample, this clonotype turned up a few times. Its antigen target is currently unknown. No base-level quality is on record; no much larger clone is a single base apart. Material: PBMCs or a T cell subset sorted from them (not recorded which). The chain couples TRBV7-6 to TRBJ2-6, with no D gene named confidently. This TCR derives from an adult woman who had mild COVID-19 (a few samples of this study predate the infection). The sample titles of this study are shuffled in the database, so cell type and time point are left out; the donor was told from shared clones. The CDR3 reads CASSLGPRHRSGANVLTF. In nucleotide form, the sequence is TGTGCCAGCAGCTTAGGGCCTCGGCACCGCTCTGGGGCCAACGTCCTGACTTTC. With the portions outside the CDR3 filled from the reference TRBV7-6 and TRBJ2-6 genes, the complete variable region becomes GAGVSQSPRYKVTKRGQDVALRCDPISGHVSLYWYRQALGQGPEFLTYFNYEAQQDKSGLPNDRFSAERPEGSISTLTIQRTEQRDSAMYRCASSLGPRHRSGANVLTFGAGSRLTVL.